Sequencing of this T cell receptor beta chain was carried out in a study of cytomegalovirus exposure and HLA in healthy donors. The CDR3 totals 13 residues. Germline trimming cut 6 bases from V and 7 bases from J; bases unmatched to any gene: 5. Germline loops: CDR1 LNHDA, CDR2 SQIVND (reference sequence). The PCR used 60 Vbeta and 13 Jbeta primers. TCRdb's table, derived via immunoSEQ multiplex PCR, lists solely in-frame clones and lacks some. The repertoire holds approximately 290,000 clones, with 80% as singletons. Comment on this clone: What it binds is unknown.

Study-wide findings and caveats: Later analysis suggested most CMV-associated TCR beta chains were HLA-restricted.

Sequencing used PBMCs. The chain recombines TRBV19 with TRBJ2-2; 7 bases fit TRBD2. The source of this sequence is a girl aged 2 to 10 in good health and CMV-seronegative. The chain's CDR3 is CASRGGFGGELFF. For the CDR3, the DNA is TGTGCCAGTAGGGGGGGGTTCGGCGGGGAGCTGTTTTTT.